The entry that follows covers one T cell receptor beta chain sequence. Its antigen is currently unknown. Within Nashville, Tennessee resided all donors, each a Caucasian adult. This record comes from a study of shared clonotypes between healthy human individuals. General study results and limits: Investigators expected sequencing depth to affect clonotype sharing among donors.

Profiling relied on immunoSEQ multiplex PCR, and the TCRdb table lists in-frame clones only, not all of them. The repertoire includes 470,000 or so clones, 81% of them detected once, and roughly an eighth sits in the top ten. The source material was PBMCs. The clonotype was recovered from a woman between 40 and 55 years old in good health. Some clones in this sample may be carry-over from other donors' samples.

The CDR3 DNA is TGTGCCAGCAGAGAGACGGGACTAATGCCCGGGGAGCTGTTTTTT. Translated, it gives CASRETGLMPGELFF. The V and J genes are TRBV7-9 and TRBJ2-2, with 7 bases lining up with TRBD2. With V trimmed by 6 bases and J by 6 bases, 10 bases remained unmatched. CDR1 and CDR2 (germline): SEHNR, FQNEAQ (reference sequence). The CDR3 runs to 15 residues.